This note documents a single TCR beta chain sequence. In the authors' workflow: Scientists estimated how many nucleated cells there were by amplifying reference gene primers. Clones were sequenced by immunoSEQ multiplex PCR, and TCRdb holds only the in-frame ones, with some missing. The V and J calls and clone size come from that table; D and trimming were worked out from the DNA. The repertoire holds some 140,000 clones, with roughly four fifths as singletons. This record belongs to a study of blood T cell repertoires in COVID-19. Study-level background: Acute-phase and convalescent COVID-19 samples originated in the United States, Italy and Spain. PBMCs, B-cell-depleted T cells, or T cells were the source of the cDNA or gDNA that made up the material.

The germline V and J ends were trimmed by 7 bases and 7 bases, with 11 bases remaining between them. Germline CDR1 MNHEY, CDR2 SVGAGI. There are 12 residues in the CDR3. The rearrangement uses TRBV6-5 and TRBJ2-1, with D possibly matching TRBD2 (5 bases). Sequencing was carried out using peripheral blood. This receptor was obtained from a woman aged 60 to 75 with acute or convalescent COVID-19. The CDR3 DNA reads as TGTGCCAGCATATCCGGCGGGAATGAGCAGTTCTTC. Amino acid sequence: CASISGGNEQFF.